The T cell receptor (beta chain) under discussion was sequenced for a study of shared clonotypes between healthy human individuals. General observations from the study: When naive CD4 clonotypes were compared across several donors, about 4.8% were shared.

The naive CD8 subset, CD45RO-negative cells positively selected for CCR7, excluded terminally differentiated effector memory CD45RA+ cells. The germline gives CDR1 SGHVS, CDR2 FNYEAQ. The germline V and J ends were trimmed by 1 base and 8 bases, with 11 bases remaining between them. The length of the CDR3 is 14 residues. Worth noting for this clone: Antigen specificity is unknown.

The run depth of the assay was deep. Once extracted for a subset, genomic DNA was divided evenly among several immunoSEQ plates. Per the original data handling: Junction-only sequences produced by ImmunoSEQ had no quality scores, so filtering differed. This table comes from immunoSEQ multiplex PCR, and its TCRdb copy is limited to in-frame clones, with some not included. V, J and clone size were drawn from that table, and D and trimming were deduced from the DNA. Among fewer than 1 million clones listed, about 96% were seen once. The chain carries TRBV7-6 and TRBJ2-2; D is undetermined. The TCR was taken from a man aged 30-40 years in good health. Sequencing was done on a sample of naive CD8+ T cells sorted from blood. The CDR3: CASSLDGYIGELFF. CDR3 bases: TGTGCCAGCAGCTTAGATGGCTACATTGGGGAGCTGTTTTTT. Variable domain in full (rest from reference TRBV7-6 and TRBJ2-2): GAGVSQSPRYKVTKRGQDVALRCDPISGHVSLYWYRQALGQGPEFLTYFNYEAQQDKSGLPNDRFSAERPEGSISTLTIQRTEQRDSAMYRCASSLDGYIGELFFGEGSRLTVL.